The source of this T cell receptor beta chain is a study of T cell repertoires in cytomegalovirus infection. Looking at the study overall: Public signatures in TCR beta pointed to CMV infection and matching HLA type. Overall study findings and caveats: It was HLA-C-restricted CMV-specific TCR beta clonotypes that dominated the response ex vivo.

On this clonotype itself: Its antigen is unknown.

Germline-derived CDR1 and CDR2 are LGHNA and YSLEER. Germline trimming cut 0 bases from V and 4 bases from J; bases unmatched to any gene: 4. CDR3 length: 17 amino acids. A single record per CDR3 protein comes from TCRdb applying MiXCR to the reads. The table includes around 250,000 distinct CDR3 sequences, around 15% detected once. Sequenced sample: CD8+ T cells from PBMCs. The gene calls are TRBV4-3 and TRBJ2-1; 12 positions agree with TRBD2. This clonotype originated in a human donor in good health (CMV status not recorded). Some clones in this sample may be carry-over from other donors' samples. The DNA of the CDR3 is TGCGCCAGCAGCCAAGATTTCGGACTAGCGGGATACAATGAGCAGTTCTTC. Translated: CASSQDFGLAGYNEQFF.